Following are 13 T cell receptor beta chains from one sample sequenced in a study of blood T cell repertoires in COVID-19. Method: immunoSEQ multiplex PCR; TCRdb's copy keeps in-frame clones and lacks some. In the table there are under 55,000 clones, around 85% of which are singletons. Material: peripheral blood. Every receptor here comes from a woman older than 75 with acute or convalescent COVID-19.

V gene TRBV5-1 combines with J gene TRBJ2-2; D may be TRBD2 (6 bases). This CDR3 spans 16 amino acids. V shed 0 bases and J shed 2 bases, with 11 bases lying between them. Germline CDR1 reads SGHRS; CDR2 reads YFSETQ. The CDR3 region has the DNA TGCGCCAGCAGCTTGGCCACTAGCACCAACACCGGGGAGCTGTTTTTT. Translated, it gives CASSLATSTNTGELFF.

V and J are TRBV5-6 and TRBJ2-1; TRBD2 agrees at 9 bases. The length of the CDR3 is 16 residues. The germline gives CDR1 SGHDT, CDR2 YYEEEE. V shed 4 bases and J 9 bases; nucleotides not matched to a gene: 14. The CDR3 sequence is CASSPVLGLAFGEQFF. The CDR3 bases are TGTGCCAGCAGCCCAGTCCTGGGACTAGCCTTCGGTGAGCAGTTCTTC.

The CDR3 nucleotides are TGCAGCGTTGAAGTAGCGATTGAGCAGTTCTTC. This gives the protein CSVEVAIEQFF. The chain employs TRBV29-1 and TRBJ2-1, with D possibly being TRBD2 (5 bases). Germline V gene lookup returns CDR1 SQVTM and CDR2 ANQGSEA. V lost 1 base and J lost 9, with 7 bases in between. This CDR3 contains 11 residues.

This clone has more than one count but fewer than ten. V is TRBV18 and J is TRBJ1-4; D not certain. The CDR3 is made up of 13 amino acids. Germline-derived CDR1 and CDR2 are KGHSH and LQKENI. V gave up 3 bases and J gave up 7 bases, with 9 bases separating them. CDR3 residues: CASSPSLSEKLFF. The CDR3 DNA sequence: TGTGCCAGCTCACCGAGTCTAAGTGAAAAACTGTTTTTT.

The CDR3 DNA sequence: TGCAGTGCTAGTCACCCGGGACAGAGTAATGAAAAACTGTTTTTT. Encoded protein: CSASHPGQSNEKLFF. The rearrangement links TRBV20-1 to TRBJ1-4, with 7 bases that match TRBD1. V lost 3 bases and J lost 4; bases outside the gene matches: 8. Germline CDR1 and CDR2: DFQATT and SNEGSKA (reference sequence). This CDR3 spans 15 amino acids.

The V gene is TRBV3-1 (or the pseudogene TRBV3-2), the J gene TRBJ2-7; 7 bases are a match to TRBD2. Germline trimming cut 0 bases from V and 2 bases from J; bases unmatched to any gene: 7. This CDR3 has 16 amino acids. Germline values: CDR1 LGHDT, CDR2 YNNKEL (reference sequence). CDR3 protein: CASSQDNERDPYEQYF. The CDR3 DNA reads as TGTGCCAGCAGCCAAGATAACGAGCGGGACCCCTACGAGCAGTACTTC.

This clone was counted a few times. The chain couples TRBV4-1 to TRBJ1-4; 7 positions match TRBD1. Losses at the gene ends were 7 bases for V and 8 bases for J; bases not matched to a gene: 10. Germline values: CDR1 MGHRA, CDR2 YSYEKL. There are 14 residues in the CDR3. The CDR3 reads CASTFGDSKEKLFF. CDR3 DNA: TGCGCCAGCACCTTTGGGGACAGTAAAGAAAAACTGTTTTTT.

The chain is built from TRBV5-4 and TRBJ2-2, with D uncertain. The CDR3 length is 14 residues. Trimming cost V 0 bases and J 6 bases, with 9 bases left between them. Germline CDR1 is SGHNT and CDR2 is YYREEE (reference sequence). As DNA, the CDR3 is TGTGCCAGCAGCTTGGATCTCCTAGCCGGGGAGCTGTTTTTT. It specifies CASSLDLLAGELFF.

The chain links TRBV19 to TRBJ1-5; 7 bases agree with TRBD1. Per germline, CDR1 LNHDA and CDR2 SQIVND (reference sequence). With V trimmed by 7 bases and J by 4 bases, 13 bases remained unmatched. This CDR3 is 16 amino acids long. CDR3 region: CASTPTWGQINQPQHF. For the CDR3, the DNA is TGTGCCAGTACTCCCACATGGGGACAGATTAATCAGCCCCAGCATTTT.

This CDR3 is CASSQGLAGADYEQYF. The CDR3 DNA reads as TGCGCCAGCAGCCAAGGACTAGCGGGAGCAGATTACGAGCAGTACTTC. The V gene is TRBV4-1, the J gene TRBJ2-7, with 12 bases matching TRBD2. V lost 1 base to trimming and J lost 4 bases; unmatched junction nucleotides: 5. The length of the CDR3 is 16 residues. CDR1 MGHRA and CDR2 YSYEKL come from the germline V gene.

This clone was seen a few times. The V call is TRBV7-9, the J call TRBJ1-1, with 9 positions matching TRBD1. Germline-derived CDR1 and CDR2 are SEHNR and FQNEAQ (reference sequence). With V trimmed by 5 bases and J by 5 bases, 6 bases remained unmatched. The CDR3 runs to 14 residues. CDR3 bases: TGTGCCAGCAGCCGGGACAGGGAGGGGACTGAAGCTTTCTTT. Translated: CASSRDREGTEAFF.

The chain carries TRBV24-1 and TRBJ1-6; D not certain. This CDR3 comprises 20 residues. Germline V lookup: CDR1 KGHDR, CDR2 SFDVKD. Trimming took 4 bases from V and 0 from J, leaving 21 bases between them. The CDR3 DNA is TGTGCCACCAGTGAACAAATAGGAGCCTCCCTTAGCTCCTATAATTCACCCCTCCACTTT. Translating gives CATSEQIGASLSSYNSPLHF.

V usage is TRBV6-4 and J usage is TRBJ2-2; TRBD1 aligns across 9 bases. Germline-derived CDR1 and CDR2 are MRHNA and SNTAGT. With 4 bases clipped from V and 2 bases from J, the junction kept 2 bases outside the gene matches. The CDR3 is made up of 15 amino acids. CDR3 loop: CASSVQGANTGELFF. The DNA of the CDR3 is TGTGCCAGCAGTGTACAGGGGGCCAACACCGGGGAGCTGTTTTTT.